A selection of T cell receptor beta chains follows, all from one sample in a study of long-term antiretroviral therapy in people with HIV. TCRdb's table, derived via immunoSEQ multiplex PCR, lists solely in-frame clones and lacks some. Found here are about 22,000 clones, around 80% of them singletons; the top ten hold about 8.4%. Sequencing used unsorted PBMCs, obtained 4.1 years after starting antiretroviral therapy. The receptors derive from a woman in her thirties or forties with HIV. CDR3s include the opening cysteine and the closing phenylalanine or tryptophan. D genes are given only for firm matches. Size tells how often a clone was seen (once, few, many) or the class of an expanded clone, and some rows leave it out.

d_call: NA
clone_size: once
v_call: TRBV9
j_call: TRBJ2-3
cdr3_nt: TGTGCCAGCAGCGTAGGTCGGAGGGGCGGGGCGGCCACAGATACGCAGTATTTT
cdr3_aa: CASSVGRRGGAATDTQYF

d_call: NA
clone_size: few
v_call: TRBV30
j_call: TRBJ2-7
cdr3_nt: TGTGCCTGGAGTGGAGGGTCAGACAGCTCCTACGAGCAGTACTTC
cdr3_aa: CAWSGGSDSSYEQYF

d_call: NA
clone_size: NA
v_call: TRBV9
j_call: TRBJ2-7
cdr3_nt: TGTGCCAGCAGCGTAGAATGGGGAGGCTCCGAGCAGTACTTC
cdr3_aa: CASSVEWGGSEQYF

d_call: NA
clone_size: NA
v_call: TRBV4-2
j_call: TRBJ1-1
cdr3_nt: TGTGCCAGCAGCCGGACCGGGAGCACTGAAGCTTTCTTT
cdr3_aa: CASSRTGSTEAFF

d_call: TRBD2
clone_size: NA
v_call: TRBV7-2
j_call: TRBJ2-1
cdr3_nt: TGTGCCAGCAGCCCGACTAGCGGCTACAATGAGCAGTTCTTC
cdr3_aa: CASSPTSGYNEQFF

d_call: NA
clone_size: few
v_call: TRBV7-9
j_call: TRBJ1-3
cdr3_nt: TGTGCCAGCAGCTTAGCTATGCACTCTGGAAACACCATATATTTT
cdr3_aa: CASSLAMHSGNTIYF

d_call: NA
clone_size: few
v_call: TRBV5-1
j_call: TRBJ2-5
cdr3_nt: TGCGCCAGCAGTCTCGGAGGGCCCCAGACCCAGTACTTC
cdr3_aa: CASSLGGPQTQYF

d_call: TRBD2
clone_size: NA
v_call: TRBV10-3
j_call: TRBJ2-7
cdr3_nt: TGTGCCATCAGTGAGGGAGGACTAGCGGTCTACGAGCAGTACTTC
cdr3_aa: CAISEGGLAVYEQYF

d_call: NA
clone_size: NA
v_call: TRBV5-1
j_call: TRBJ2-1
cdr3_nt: TGCGCCAGCAGCTTGGGGTCCAGCAATGAGCAGTTCTTC
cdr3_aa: CASSLGSSNEQFF

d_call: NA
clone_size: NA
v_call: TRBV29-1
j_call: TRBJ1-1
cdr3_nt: TGCAGCGTATCTACAGGGTACCTTCTGAACACTGAAGCTTTCTTT
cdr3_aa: CSVSTGYLLNTEAFF

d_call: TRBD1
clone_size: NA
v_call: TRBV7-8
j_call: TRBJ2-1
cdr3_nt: TGTGCCAGCAGCCCAGGTTCCCGCCGGGACAGGGAGGGAAATGAGCAGTTCTTC
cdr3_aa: CASSPGSRRDREGNEQFF

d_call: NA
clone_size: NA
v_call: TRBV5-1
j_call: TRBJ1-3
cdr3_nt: TGCGCCAGCAGCTTGTCCGGGGCCAGCTCTGGAAACACCATATATTTT
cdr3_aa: CASSLSGASSGNTIYF

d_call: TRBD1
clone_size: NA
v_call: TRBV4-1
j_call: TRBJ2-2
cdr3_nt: TGCGCCAGCAGCCAAGGACAGGGGGTGGGGGCCGGGGAGCTGTTTTTT
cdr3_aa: CASSQGQGVGAGELFF

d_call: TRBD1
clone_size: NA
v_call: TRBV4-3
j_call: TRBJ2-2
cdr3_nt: TGCGCCAGCAGCCAACCGGCTCAGGGGGCTACCGGGGAGCTGTTTTTT
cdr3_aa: CASSQPAQGATGELFF

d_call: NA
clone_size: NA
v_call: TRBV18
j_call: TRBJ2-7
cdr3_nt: TGTGCCAGCTCACCACCAAGCAGGGGGGAACGCGAGCAGTACTTC
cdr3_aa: CASSPPSRGEREQYF

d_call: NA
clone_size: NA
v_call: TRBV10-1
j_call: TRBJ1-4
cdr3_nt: TGCGCCATCCCGCTTTTTAGGCCTGGGGAAAAACTGTTTTTT
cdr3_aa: CAIPLFRPGEKLFF

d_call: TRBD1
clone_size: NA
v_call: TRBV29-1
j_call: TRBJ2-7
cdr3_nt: TGCAGCGTTGGGGTTCCCGGACAGGGTGACCACGAGCAGTACTTC
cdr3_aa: CSVGVPGQGDHEQYF

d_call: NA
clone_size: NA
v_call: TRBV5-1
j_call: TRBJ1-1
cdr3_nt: TGCGCCAGCAGGTTGGGGGCGAACACTGAAGCTTTCTTT
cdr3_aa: CASRLGANTEAFF

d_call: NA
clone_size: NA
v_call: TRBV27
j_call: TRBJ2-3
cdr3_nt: TGTGCCAGCAGTCCATACCTCCCGGGAGACACAGATACGCAGTATTTT
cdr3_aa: CASSPYLPGDTDTQYF

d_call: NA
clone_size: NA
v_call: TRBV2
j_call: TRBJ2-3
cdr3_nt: TGTGCCAGCAGTCCGGTAGGGACAGATACGCAGTATTTT
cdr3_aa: CASSPVGTDTQYF

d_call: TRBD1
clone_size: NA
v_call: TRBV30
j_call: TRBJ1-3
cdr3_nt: TGTGCCTGGAGTCCGGGACAGACTGGAAACACCATATATTTT
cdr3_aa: CAWSPGQTGNTIYF

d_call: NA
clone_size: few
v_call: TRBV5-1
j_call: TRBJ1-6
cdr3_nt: TGCGCCAGCAGCTTGGAGGGTGTAAGCTATAATTCACCCCTCCACTTT
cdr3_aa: CASSLEGVSYNSPLHF

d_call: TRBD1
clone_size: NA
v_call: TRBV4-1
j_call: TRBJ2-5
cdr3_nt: TGCGCCAGCAGCCACGGGACAGCTCAAGAGACCCAGTACTTC
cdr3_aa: CASSHGTAQETQYF

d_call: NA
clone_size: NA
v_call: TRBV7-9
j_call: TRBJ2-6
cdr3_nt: TGTGCCAGCAGCTTAAAAAAGGACTCTGGGGCCAACGTCCTGACTTTC
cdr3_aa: CASSLKKDSGANVLTF

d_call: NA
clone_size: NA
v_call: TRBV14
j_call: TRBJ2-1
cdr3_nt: TGTGCCAGCAGCCCGGACGGCAGCTCCTACAATGAGCAGTTCTTC
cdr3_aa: CASSPDGSSYNEQFF

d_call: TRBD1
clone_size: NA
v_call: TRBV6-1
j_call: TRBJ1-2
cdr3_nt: TGTGCCAGCAGTGAGGGACAGAACTATGGCTACACCTTC
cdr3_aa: CASSEGQNYGYTF

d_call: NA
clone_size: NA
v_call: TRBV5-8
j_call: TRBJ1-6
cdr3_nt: TGTGCCAGCAGCTTTGGGGGTGCCTATAATTCACCCCTCCACTTT
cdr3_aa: CASSFGGAYNSPLHF

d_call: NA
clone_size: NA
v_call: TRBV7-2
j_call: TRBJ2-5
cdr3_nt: TGTGCCAGCAGCGAACCCATTACAGGGGAGGCCCAGTACTTC
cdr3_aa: CASSEPITGEAQYF

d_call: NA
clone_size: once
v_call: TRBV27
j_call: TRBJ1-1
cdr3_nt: TGTGCCAGCAGTTATCAGGGGCGCACTGAAGCTTTCTTT
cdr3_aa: CASSYQGRTEAFF

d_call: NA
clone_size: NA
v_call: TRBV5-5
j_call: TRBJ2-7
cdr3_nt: TGTGCCAGCAGCGACCACGGGGCAGGCTCCTACGAGCAGTACTTC
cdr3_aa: CASSDHGAGSYEQYF

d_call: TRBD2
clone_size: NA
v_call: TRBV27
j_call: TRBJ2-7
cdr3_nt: TGTGCCAGCAGTTCATTTGTAGCGGGAGGGTATTACGAGCAGTACTTC
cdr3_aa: CASSSFVAGGYYEQYF

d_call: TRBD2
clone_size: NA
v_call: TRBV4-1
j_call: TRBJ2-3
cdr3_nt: TGCGCCAGCAGCCAAGGGTCTAGCGGAGATACGCAGTATTTT
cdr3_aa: CASSQGSSGDTQYF

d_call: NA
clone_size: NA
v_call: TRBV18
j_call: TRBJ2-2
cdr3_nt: TGTGCCAGCTCACCACTTAACGGGGGGAACACCGGGGAGCTGTTTTTT
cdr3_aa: CASSPLNGGNTGELFF

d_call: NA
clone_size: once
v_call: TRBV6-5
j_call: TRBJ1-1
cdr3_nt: TGTGCCAGCAGTTACTCTGTTTCGGCAGCTGAAGCTTTCTTT
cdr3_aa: CASSYSVSAAEAFF

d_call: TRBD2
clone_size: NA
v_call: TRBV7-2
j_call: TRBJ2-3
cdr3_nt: TGTGCCAGCAGCTTAGTAGCGGGGGGACATACTACGCAGTATTTT
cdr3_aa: CASSLVAGGHTTQYF

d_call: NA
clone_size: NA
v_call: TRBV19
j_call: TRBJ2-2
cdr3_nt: TGTGCCAGTAGTATAGAGGCAGGGATCCCCGGGGAGCTGTTTTTT
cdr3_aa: CASSIEAGIPGELFF

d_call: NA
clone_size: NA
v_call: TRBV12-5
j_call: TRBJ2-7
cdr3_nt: TGTGCTAGTGGTTTCACGCTCGGGAGTTCCTACGAGCAGTACTTC
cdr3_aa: CASGFTLGSSYEQYF

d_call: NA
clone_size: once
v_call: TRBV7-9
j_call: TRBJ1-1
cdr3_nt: TGTGCCAGCAGCTTTTTGGGAGCGAACACTGAAGCTTTCTTT
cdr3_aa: CASSFLGANTEAFF

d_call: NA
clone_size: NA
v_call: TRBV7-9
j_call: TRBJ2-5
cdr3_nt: TGTGCCAGCAGCATTGTCGGGACAGAGACCCAGTACTTC
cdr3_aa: CASSIVGTETQYF

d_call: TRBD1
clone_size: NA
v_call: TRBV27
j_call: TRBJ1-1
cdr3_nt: TGTGCCAGCAGTCAGGGGGTAGCCACTGAAGCTTTCTTT
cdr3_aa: CASSQGVATEAFF

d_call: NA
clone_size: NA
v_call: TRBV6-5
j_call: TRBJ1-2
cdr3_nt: TGTGCCAGCAGTTATCTGCTGGGCTATGGCTACACCTTC
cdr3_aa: CASSYLLGYGYTF

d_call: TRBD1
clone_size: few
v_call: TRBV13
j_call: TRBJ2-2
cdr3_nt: TGTGCCAGCAGCGGACAGGAGTACACCGGGGAGCTGTTTTTT
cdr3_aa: CASSGQEYTGELFF

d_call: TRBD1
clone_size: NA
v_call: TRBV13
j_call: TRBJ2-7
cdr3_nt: TGTGCCAGCAGCTCCCGGACAGGGATCTACGAGCAGTACTTC
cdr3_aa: CASSSRTGIYEQYF

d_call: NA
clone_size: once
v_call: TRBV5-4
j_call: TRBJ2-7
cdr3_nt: TGTGCCAGCAGCTTCGAGCTAGCCCCCTACGAGCAGTACTTC
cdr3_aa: CASSFELAPYEQYF

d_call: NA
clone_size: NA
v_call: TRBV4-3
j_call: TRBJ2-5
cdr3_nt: TGCGCCAGCAGCCAAGATTTTCTGGACCCCCAAGAGACCCAGTACTTC
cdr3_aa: CASSQDFLDPQETQYF

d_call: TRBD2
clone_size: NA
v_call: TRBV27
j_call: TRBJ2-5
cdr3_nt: TGTGCCAGCAGTCCCCACCCCCGGCTAGCGGGAAGGGAGACCCAGTACTTC
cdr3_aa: CASSPHPRLAGRETQYF

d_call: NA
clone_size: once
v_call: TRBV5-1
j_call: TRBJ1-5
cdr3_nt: TGCGCCAGCAGCTTGGGCCCGGGCGGCAATCAGCCCCAGCATTTT
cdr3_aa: CASSLGPGGNQPQHF

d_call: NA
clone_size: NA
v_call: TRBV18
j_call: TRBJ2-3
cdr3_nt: TGTGCCAGCTCCCCCATGGCTAGCGATACGCAGTATTTT
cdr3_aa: CASSPMASDTQYF

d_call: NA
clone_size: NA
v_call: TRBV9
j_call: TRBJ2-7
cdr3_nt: TGTGCCAGCAGCGTAGGAGGGGGGGGCCCCTACGAGCAGTACTTC
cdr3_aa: CASSVGGGGPYEQYF

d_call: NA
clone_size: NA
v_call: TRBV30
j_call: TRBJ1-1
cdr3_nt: TGTGCCTGGAGGTCCGAAGGCCCTGAAGCTTTCTTT
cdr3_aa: CAWRSEGPEAFF

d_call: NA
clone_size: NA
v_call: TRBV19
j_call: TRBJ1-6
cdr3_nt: TGTGCCAGTAGTTCTCGGACCGGCCCCTTAAGCTCCTATAATTCACCCCTCCACTTT
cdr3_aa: CASSSRTGPLSSYNSPLHF

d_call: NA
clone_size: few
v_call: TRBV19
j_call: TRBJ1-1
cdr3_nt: TGTGCCAGTAGTTTCGGGGTGGGTGAAGCTTTCTTT
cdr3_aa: CASSFGVGEAFF

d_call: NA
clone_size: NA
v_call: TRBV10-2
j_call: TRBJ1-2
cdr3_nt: TGCGCCAGCAGTGACTCCGAGACAGGAAGCTATGGCTACACCTTC
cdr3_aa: CASSDSETGSYGYTF

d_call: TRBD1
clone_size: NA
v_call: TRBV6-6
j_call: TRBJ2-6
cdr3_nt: TGTGCCATTACGGGACAGGGAAAATCTGGGGCCAACGTCCTGACTTTC
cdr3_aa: CAITGQGKSGANVLTF

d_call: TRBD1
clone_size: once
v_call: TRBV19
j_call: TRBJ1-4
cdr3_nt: TGTGCCAGTAGAGGGCCGGACAGGGCCCGGTTTCGGAGTGAAAAACTGTTTTTT
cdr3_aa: CASRGPDRARFRSEKLFF

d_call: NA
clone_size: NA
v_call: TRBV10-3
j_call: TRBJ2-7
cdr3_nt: TGTGCCATCAGTCTGGGGGCGGGTTACGAGCAGTACTTC
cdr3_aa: CAISLGAGYEQYF